This T cell receptor (beta chain) was found in a study of blood T cell repertoires in COVID-19. For the study at large: PBMCs, B-cell-depleted T cells, or T cells were the source of the cDNA or gDNA that made up the material.

Clones were sequenced by immunoSEQ multiplex PCR, and TCRdb holds only the in-frame ones, with some missing. Altogether some 250,000 clones are present, around 86% being singletons, with the ten largest covering roughly 1.9%. Germline loops: CDR1 ENHRY, CDR2 SYGVKD. The trim removed 9 bases at V and 5 bases at J, leaving 9 bases unmatched. The CDR3 runs to 14 residues. The sample was peripheral blood. The rearrangement links TRBV10-3 to TRBJ1-1; 10 bases map to TRBD1. This receptor was taken from a man aged 25-40 years who had recovered from COVID-19. The CDR3 bases are TGTGCCATAAAGTCCGGGACAGGGGATACTGAAGCTTTCTTT. The encoded protein is CAIKSGTGDTEAFF.